These 21 T cell receptor beta chains were all obtained from the same sample, sequenced in a study of T cell changes during pregnancy in multiple sclerosis. Sequenced by immunoSEQ multiplex PCR; TCRdb stores in-frame clones only, minus some. The data show approximately 63,000 clones, over 80% seen once. This sample comprised peripheral blood, obtained in the third trimester of pregnancy. The receptors shown here come from a female donor in good health, enrolled as a control in a pregnancy study.

The CDR3 DNA sequence: TGTGCCACCATTTCCCCCGGACAGGGAGGAACTGAAGCTTTCTTT. Amino acid sequence: CATISPGQGGTEAFF. The chain combines TRBV19 with TRBJ1-1, with TRBD1 matching over 8 bases. Germline CDR1 LNHDA, CDR2 SQIVND (reference sequence). CDR3 length: 15 residues. Trimming removed 10 bases from V and 5 bases from J; junction bases left unmatched: 15.

The CDR3 here is CASSLIRQVPEAFF. The CDR3 coding sequence is TGTGCCAGCAGTTTAATCCGACAGGTCCCTGAAGCTTTCTTT. The rearrangement uses TRBV28 and TRBJ1-1; the D gene is possibly TRBD1 (6 bases). Germline V lookup: CDR1 MDHEN, CDR2 SYDVKM. Trimming took 2 bases from V and 6 from J, leaving 13 bases between them. The length of the CDR3 is 14 residues.

The chain combines TRBV27 with TRBJ2-5, with 10 positions matching TRBD2. With 6 bases clipped from V and 2 bases from J, the junction kept 15 bases outside the gene matches. CDR1 and CDR2 (germline): MNHEY, SMNVEV (reference sequence). The CDR3 loop spans 18 amino acids. CDR3 coding DNA: TGTGCCAGCAGCCCCGGTTGGAGCGGGGGGGGTCTGCAAGAGACCCAGTACTTC. Protein sequence: CASSPGWSGGGLQETQYF.

The rearrangement uses TRBV27 and TRBJ2-7; the D gene is possibly TRBD1 (6 bases). The V and J ends lost 8 bases and 2 bases respectively, with 13 bases between them. Per germline, CDR1 MNHEY and CDR2 SMNVEV (reference sequence). This CDR3 is 13 amino acids long. CDR3 nucleotides: TGTGCCAGCCGCGGACAGCCCGCCTACGAGCAGTACTTC. This codes for CASRGQPAYEQYF.

The chain has TRBV4-2 and TRBJ2-7; TRBD2 matches 12 bases. CDR3 size: 19 residues. The germline CDR1 and CDR2 sequences are LGHNA and YNFKEQ. With 0 bases clipped from V and 5 bases from J, the junction kept 14 bases outside the gene matches. CDR3 residues: CASSQDLAKPGLAGHEQYF. Written as DNA, the CDR3 is TGTGCCAGCAGCCAAGATTTGGCAAAACCGGGACTAGCGGGCCACGAGCAGTACTTC.

This clone has a handful of counts. The chain joins TRBV7-8 to TRBJ1-2; D is unclear. Per germline, CDR1 SGHVS and CDR2 FQNEAQ. V lost 1 base to trimming and J lost 2 bases, with 20 bases between them. The CDR3 contains 18 residues. In nucleotides, the CDR3 is TGTGCCAGCAGCTTAGGGGAGAGACCACGACCCGCAAACTATGGCTACACCTTC. Amino acids: CASSLGERPRPANYGYTF.

This clone was seen a single time. The chain couples TRBV10-3 to TRBJ1-5; tentatively, D is TRBD1 (6 bases). In germline, CDR1 is ENHRY, CDR2 SYGVKD. V lost 6 bases, J lost 6 bases, and 12 bases lay in between. The CDR3 loop spans 13 amino acids. CDR3 in DNA: TGTGCCATCAGCCGGGACAACGGTCAGCCCCAGCATTTT. Its protein product is CAISRDNGQPQHF.

The rearrangement links TRBV6-6 to TRBJ2-5; 7 bases map to TRBD2. Germline values: CDR1 MNHNY, CDR2 SVGAGI (reference sequence). V trimming: 7 bases; J trimming: 0 bases; junction bases outside the gene matches: 8. The CDR3 is 15 residues long. Here the CDR3 reads CASKDLAVYQETQYF. The CDR3 nucleotides are TGTGCCAGCAAGGACCTAGCGGTGTACCAAGAGACCCAGTACTTC.

The rearrangement joins TRBV25-1 to TRBJ1-4; no firm D call. From germline, CDR1 is MGHDK and CDR2 SYGVNS. V was trimmed by 8 bases and J by 8 bases, leaving 15 bases between them. The CDR3 is made up of 13 amino acids. The CDR3 sequence: CASRWYSEEKLFF. CDR3 in DNA: TGTGCCAGCCGCTGGTATTCGGAGGAAAAACTGTTTTTT.

The V and J genes are TRBV5-1 and TRBJ1-2; a weak D match, TRBD1 (6 bases). The germline CDR1 and CDR2 sequences are SGHRS and YFSETQ. This CDR3 has 15 residues. Trimming removed 5 bases from V and 0 bases from J, with 14 bases in between. The chain's CDR3 is CASSPVSGANYGYTF. For the CDR3, the DNA is TGCGCCAGCAGTCCTGTGTCAGGGGCTAACTATGGCTACACCTTC. Drawing the rest from reference TRBV5-1 and TRBJ1-2, the complete variable domain is KAGVTQTPRYLIKTRGQQVTLSCSPISGHRSVSWYQQTPGQGLQFLFEYFSETQRNKGNFPGRFSGRQFSNSRSEMNVSTLELGDSALYLCASSPVSGANYGYTFGSGTRLTVV.

This clone was counted many times. The V call is TRBV2, the J call TRBJ2-7, with D tentatively TRBD2 (7 bases). Trimming shortened V by 10 bases and J by 4 bases, and 11 bases separated the two germline ends. Per the germline V gene, CDR1 is SNHLY and CDR2 is FYNNEI. This CDR3 comprises 11 residues. The CDR3 region is CAKGGGYEQYF. CDR3 DNA sequence: TGTGCCAAAGGGGGGGGTTACGAGCAGTACTTC.

This sequence joins TRBV5-4 and TRBJ2-7, with a possible D match to TRBD1 (5 bases). Germline CDR1 is SGHNT and CDR2 is YYREEE (reference sequence). V lost 1 base, J lost 2 bases, and 13 bases lay in between. This CDR3 has 15 amino acids. The CDR3 spells CASSLSLGRAYEQYF. CDR3 DNA sequence: TGTGCCAGCAGCTTGTCGCTAGGCAGGGCCTACGAGCAGTACTTC.

This chain connects TRBV27 to TRBJ1-2; TRBD1 might be the D (6 bases). Trimming stripped 6 bases from V and 2 bases from J, with 10 bases between. The CDR3 extends over 13 amino acids. Germline V CDR1 and CDR2: MNHEY, SMNVEV (reference sequence). The CDR3 bases are TGTGCCAGCAGCTCAGGGGACAACTATGGCTACACCTTC. It codes for CASSSGDNYGYTF.

The rearrangement links TRBV6-1 to TRBJ1-4; D gene unclear. This CDR3 spans 13 amino acids. The germline V and J ends were trimmed by 2 bases and 5 bases, with 6 bases remaining between them. Germline V CDR1 and CDR2: MNHNS, SASEGT. CDR3 amino acids: CASSETVNEKLFF. CDR3 coding DNA: TGTGCCAGCAGTGAAACGGTCAATGAAAAACTGTTTTTT.

This chain connects TRBV29-1 to TRBJ2-3; 13 bases are a match to TRBD2. The CDR3 covers 14 residues. The ends lost 6 bases at V and 6 bases at J; junction bases unmatched: 6. Germline values: CDR1 SQVTM, CDR2 ANQGSEA. In DNA form, the CDR3 reads TGCAGCGTCGGACTAGCGGGAGAGGTCGATACGCAGTATTTT. Translated: CSVGLAGEVDTQYF.

CDR3 amino acids: CASSLHLGRENEQYF. The CDR3 DNA sequence: TGTGCCAGCAGCCTCCATTTAGGCAGGGAAAACGAGCAGTACTTC. This chain links TRBV7-2 with TRBJ2-7; tentatively, D is TRBD1 (5 bases). This CDR3 is 15 amino acids long. V lost 5 bases, J lost 5 bases, and 19 bases lay in between. Germline V lookup: CDR1 SGHTA, CDR2 FQGNSA.

The CDR3: CASSLFSGETLQYF. The CDR3 nucleotides are TGTGCCAGCAGTTTGTTTTCAGGGGAGACTCTGCAGTATTTT. The V gene is TRBV27, the J gene TRBJ2-3; a weak D match, TRBD1 (6 bases). V lost 3 bases and J 11 bases, leaving 18 bases between the germline ends. Germline CDR1 and CDR2: MNHEY and SMNVEV (reference sequence). This CDR3 region has 14 residues.

The chain links TRBV25-1 to TRBJ2-7; TRBD2 matches 8 bases. Germline lookup yields CDR1 MGHDK and CDR2 SYGVNS. This CDR3 is 15 amino acids long. V was clipped by 5 bases and J by 3 bases; unmatched bases: 9. CDR3 sequence (DNA): TGTGCCAGCAGTCCAGACGGACTAGCCCGCTACGAGCAGTACTTC. Protein sequence: CASSPDGLARYEQYF.

V usage is TRBV9 and J usage is TRBJ1-2; D is undetermined. The CDR3 covers 14 residues. Trimming removed 0 bases from V and 3 bases from J, with 9 bases in between. CDR1 and CDR2 (germline): SGDLS, YYNGEE. As DNA, the CDR3 is TGTGCCAGCAGCGTAGCGGTGGCGGACTATGGCTACACCTTC. Its translation: CASSVAVADYGYTF.

This chain joins TRBV12-5 and TRBJ2-5; 8 positions match TRBD1. The CDR3 runs 12 residues. Per germline, CDR1 LGHNT and CDR2 FRNRAP. The V gene end was trimmed by 9 bases and the J gene end by 3 bases; junction bases not matched to a gene: 3. Here the CDR3 DNA reads TGTGCTAGCCAGGGGGCTGAAGAGACCCAGTACTTC. This sequence encodes CASQGAEETQYF.

This sequence joins TRBV7-9 and TRBJ2-3, with D possibly matching TRBD2 (6 bases). V gave up 3 bases and J gave up 13 bases, with 17 bases separating them. The V gene's germline CDR1 is SEHNR and CDR2 FQNEAQ (reference sequence). This CDR3 has 13 residues. The DNA for the CDR3 is TGTGCCAGCAGCTTGGAAGGACCATCGGGGGAGTATTTT. Protein: CASSLEGPSGEYF.